These 20 T cell receptor beta chains were all obtained from the same sample, sequenced in a study of cytomegalovirus exposure and HLA in healthy donors. PCR was performed using 60 Vbeta and 13 Jbeta primers. Sequencing used immunoSEQ multiplex PCR; TCRdb keeps in-frame clones, though not all of them. The repertoire holds about 120,000 clones, with roughly four fifths as singletons. Sequencing used PBMCs. The receptors derive from a woman between 18 and 29 years old in good health and CMV-seronegative.

The chain carries TRBV6-5 and TRBJ2-3; 13 positions agree with TRBD2. Per germline, CDR1 MNHEY and CDR2 SVGAGI. The CDR3 extends over 14 amino acids. J lost 7 bases, V lost 6 bases, and 4 bases had no gene match. CDR3 coding DNA: TGTGCCAGCAGAGCGACTAGCGGGGGGTATACGCAGTATTTT. It specifies CASRATSGGYTQYF.

The rearrangement joins TRBV5-1 to TRBJ1-1, with 10 bases lining up with TRBD1. The CDR3 runs 14 residues. Germline CDR1 reads SGHRS; CDR2 reads YFSETQ. Germline trimming cut 0 bases from V and 5 bases from J; bases unmatched to any gene: 1. DNA of the CDR3: TGCGCCAGCAGCTTGGGGACAGGGGGGACTGAAGCTTTCTTT. This codes for CASSLGTGGTEAFF.

The chain joins TRBV7-9 to TRBJ2-7; D remains unclear. The CDR3 is 13 amino acids. Germline CDR1 is SEHNR and CDR2 is FQNEAQ (reference sequence). V was shortened by 1 base and J by 1 base, with 5 bases between the two germline ends. DNA of the CDR3: TGTGCCAGCAGCTTAGGGCCTTCCTACGAGCAGTACTTC. Amino acids: CASSLGPSYEQYF.

The genes are TRBV30 and TRBJ2-5; TRBD2 matches 8 bases. This CDR3 comprises 15 residues. Trimming at V came to 1 base and at J to 6 bases, leaving 10 bases not matched to a gene. The germline gives CDR1 GTSNPN, CDR2 SVGIG (reference sequence). The DNA of the CDR3 is TGTGCCTGGAGTGATACTCCGGGACTAGGGAAGACCCAGTACTTC. Encoded protein: CAWSDTPGLGKTQYF.

The chain combines TRBV20-1 with TRBJ2-4; the match to TRBD1 covers 7 bases. Unmatched junction bases numbered 2, after V lost 3 bases and J lost 12 bases. Germline CDR1 DFQATT, CDR2 SNEGSKA (reference sequence). CDR3 size: 10 residues. The chain's CDR3 is CSARGDSQYF. CDR3 nucleotide sequence: TGCAGTGCTAGGGGGGACAGTCAGTACTTC.

This CDR3 reads CASKLAGTIDTQYF. The CDR3 DNA reads as TGTGCCAGCAAGTTAGCGGGAACCATAGATACGCAGTATTTT. The chain combines TRBV14 with TRBJ2-3; 8 bases agree with TRBD2. Germline V gene lookup returns CDR1 SGHDN and CDR2 FVKESK. The V and J ends lost 7 bases and 5 bases, in that order; junction bases with no gene match: 8. The CDR3 is 14 residues long. Filled out from reference TRBV14 and TRBJ2-3, the complete variable domain reads EAGVTQFPSHSVIEKGQTVTLRCDPISGHDNLYWYRRVMGKEIKFLLHFVKESKQDESGMPNNRFLAERTGGTYSTLKVQPAELEDSGVYFCASKLAGTIDTQYFGPGTRLTVL.

The chain couples TRBV7-9 to TRBJ1-3; D not resolved. The CDR3 totals 15 residues. Germline V gene data show CDR1 as SEHNR and CDR2 as FQNEAQ (reference sequence). V lost 1 base to trimming and J lost 0 bases, with 7 bases between them. The DNA of the CDR3 is TGTGCCAGCAGCTTAGTGATGAGCTCTGGAAACACCATATATTTT. Translation: CASSLVMSSGNTIYF.

The CDR3 reads CASSLGTGAPNQPQHF. In nucleotides, the CDR3 is TGTGCCAGCAGTCTAGGGACAGGGGCACCCAATCAGCCCCAGCATTTT. The V call is TRBV27, the J call TRBJ1-5; 10 bases are a match to TRBD1. V lost 5 bases to trimming and J lost 3 bases; unmatched junction nucleotides: 7. The CDR3 is 16 amino acids. Germline values: CDR1 MNHEY, CDR2 SMNVEV (reference sequence).

This chain uses TRBV5-1 with TRBJ1-2, with a possible D match to TRBD1 (6 bases). The CDR3 loop spans 15 amino acids. The germline V and J ends were trimmed by 2 bases and 7 bases, with 18 bases remaining between them. Germline V gives CDR1 SGHRS, CDR2 YFSETQ. The CDR3 nucleotides are TGCGCCAGCAGCTTATTCGACGAGAGGGGGGGTGGCTACACCTTC. It is translated as CASSLFDERGGGYTF.

For this clone: Germline and junction disagree at one end, which may indicate a read error. The chain joins TRBV5-1 to TRBJ2-6; weak D call: TRBD1 (5 bases). CDR1 is SGHRS, CDR2 YFSETQ, per germline. This CDR3 contains 15 residues. The CDR3 loop is CASSLGASGANGLTF. CDR3 in DNA: TGCGCCAGCAGCTTGGGGGCCTCTGGGGCCAACGGCCTGACTTTC.

The chain joins TRBV27 to TRBJ1-2; D is ambiguous. Between the trimmed V and J ends, which lost 3 bases and 4 bases, there was a span of 9 bases. The CDR3 has 13 residues. Germline V gene sequence: CDR1 MNHEY, CDR2 SMNVEV (reference sequence). CDR3 region: CASSFGLSYGYTF. The DNA for the CDR3 is TGTGCCAGCAGTTTTGGACTGAGCTATGGCTACACCTTC.

The rearrangement joins TRBV19 to TRBJ1-3; D ambiguous. Germline V lookup: CDR1 LNHDA, CDR2 SQIVND (reference sequence). This CDR3 is 14 amino acids long. Trimming removed 6 bases at V and 0 bases at J, with 9 bases between. The CDR3 nucleotides read TGTGCCAGTAGCCTCCCCGGCTCTGGAAACACCATATATTTT. Its translation is CASSLPGSGNTIYF. Variable domain in full (rest from reference TRBV19 and TRBJ1-3): DGGITQSPKYLFRKEGQNVTLSCEQNLNHDAMYWYRQDPGQGLRLIYYSQIVNDFQKGDIAEGYSVSREKKESFPLTVTSAQKNPTAFYLCASSLPGSGNTIYFGEGSWLTVV.

The V call is TRBV7-8, the J call TRBJ2-7, with 10 bases identical to TRBD1. V lost 3 bases and J lost 2; bases outside the gene matches: 1. CDR1 is SGHVS and CDR2 is FQNEAQ in the germline V gene. This CDR3 spans 14 amino acids. The CDR3 region has the DNA TGTGCCAGCAGCTTGGGGACAGGGGCCTACGAGCAGTACTTC. The encoded protein is CASSLGTGAYEQYF.

The V gene is TRBV6-5, the J gene TRBJ1-1; a possible D gene is TRBD1 (6 bases). Trimming left V 4 bases short and J 2 bases short, with 17 bases between. The CDR3 consists of 16 residues. Germline V gives CDR1 MNHEY, CDR2 SVGAGI. CDR3 coding DNA: TGTGCCAGCAGTTTGCCCCGGGGAGGGGGAAACACTGAAGCTTTCTTT. The encoded protein is CASSLPRGGGNTEAFF.

This clone was recorded only once. The J gene is TRBJ1-3, the V gene TRBV19, with TRBD1 as a possible D gene (6 bases). The V gene lost 8 bases and the J gene lost 4 bases, with 15 bases spanning the gap. This CDR3 is 14 amino acids long. Germline V gene data show CDR1 as LNHDA and CDR2 as SQIVND (reference sequence). This CDR3 is CASQETGTGNTIYF. The CDR3 DNA sequence: TGTGCCAGTCAAGAAACAGGGACGGGAAACACCATATATTTT.

The gene calls are TRBV19 and TRBJ1-6; TRBD1 matches at 8 bases. The ends lost 6 bases at V and 4 bases at J; junction bases unmatched: 8. CDR1 and CDR2 (germline): LNHDA, SQIVND (reference sequence). The CDR3 spans 16 residues. CDR3 sequence (DNA): TGTGCCAGTAGCACTCGAGGGACAGGTTATAATTCACCCCTCCACTTT. Translation: CASSTRGTGYNSPLHF.

The chain combines TRBV7-8 with TRBJ2-2, with D perhaps TRBD1 (6 bases). From germline, CDR1 is SGHVS and CDR2 FQNEAQ. The V end lost 2 bases, the J end lost 3 bases, and 13 bases lay between the germline ends. The CDR3 has 16 residues. CDR3 coding DNA: TGTGCCAGCAGCTTATTACCGGGACAATACACCGGGGAGCTGTTTTTT. The encoded protein is CASSLLPGQYTGELFF.

The V call is TRBV15, the J call TRBJ1-3; D uncertain. This CDR3 has 15 amino acids. CDR1 and CDR2 (germline): LNHNV, YYDKDF (reference sequence). Between the trimmed V and J ends, which lost 1 base and 0 bases, there was a span of 7 bases. The CDR3 region has the DNA TGTGCCACCAGCAGAGGTCAGGTCTCTGGAAACACCATATATTTT. It encodes CATSRGQVSGNTIYF.

This clone came up a few times. The chain employs TRBV6-6 and TRBJ1-1; a weak D match, TRBD1 (5 bases). Trimming removed 4 bases at V and 0 bases at J, with 12 bases between. Germline lookup yields CDR1 MNHNY and CDR2 SVGAGI (reference sequence). This CDR3 spans 15 amino acids. CDR3 bases: TGTGCCAGCAGTTTTTCTGGGGCGGTGAACACTGAAGCTTTCTTT. Translating it yields CASSFSGAVNTEAFF.

This sequence joins TRBV4-2 and TRBJ1-6; 10 bases are shared with TRBD1. The trim removed 4 bases at V and 7 bases at J, leaving 19 bases unmatched. The CDR3 spans 20 residues. Germline values: CDR1 LGHNA, CDR2 YNFKEQ. The CDR3 region has the DNA TGTGCCAGCAGCCGCCTTGTCTCCGTACCGGGACAGGGGAAGAATTCACCCCTCCACTTT. The encoded protein is CASSRLVSVPGQGKNSPLHF.